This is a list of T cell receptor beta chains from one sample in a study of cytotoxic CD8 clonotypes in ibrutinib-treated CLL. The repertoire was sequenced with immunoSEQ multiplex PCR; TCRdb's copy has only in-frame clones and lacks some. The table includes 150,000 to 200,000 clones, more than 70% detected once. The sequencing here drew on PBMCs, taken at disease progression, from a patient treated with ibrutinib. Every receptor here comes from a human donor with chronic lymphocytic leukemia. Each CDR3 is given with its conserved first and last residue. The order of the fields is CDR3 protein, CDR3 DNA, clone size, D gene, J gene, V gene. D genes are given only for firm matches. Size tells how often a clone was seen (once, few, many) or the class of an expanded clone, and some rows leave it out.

cdr3_aa: CASSSPGTITQYF; cdr3_nt: TGTGCCAGCAGCTCTCCCGGGACTATCACCCAGTACTTC; clone_size: NA; d_call: TRBD2; j_call: TRBJ2-5; v_call: TRBV5-4
cdr3_aa: CASSVDLRRGYGYTF; cdr3_nt: TGTGCCAGCAGCGTAGATCTTCGGAGGGGGTATGGCTACACCTTC; clone_size: NA; d_call: NA; j_call: TRBJ1-2; v_call: TRBV9
cdr3_aa: CASSLGGGNTGELFF; cdr3_nt: TGTGCCAGCAGCTTAGGTGGGGGGAACACCGGGGAGCTGTTTTTT; clone_size: NA; d_call: NA; j_call: TRBJ2-2; v_call: TRBV11-2
cdr3_aa: CASSSYNKGLAGTSSYNEQFF; cdr3_nt: TGTGCCAGCAGTTCCTATAATAAGGGACTAGCGGGCACCAGCTCCTACAATGAGCAGTTCTTC; clone_size: NA; d_call: TRBD2; j_call: TRBJ2-1; v_call: TRBV28
cdr3_aa: CASSNGGRSAYEQYF; cdr3_nt: TGTGCCAGCAGCAATGGGGGTCGGTCCGCCTACGAGCAGTACTTC; clone_size: NA; d_call: NA; j_call: TRBJ2-7; v_call: TRBV7-2
cdr3_aa: CAGARGGYQETQYF; cdr3_nt: TGTGCCGGGGCGCGGGGAGGGTACCAAGAGACCCAGTACTTC; clone_size: NA; d_call: TRBD2; j_call: TRBJ2-5; v_call: TRBV30
cdr3_aa: CASSFFRGSYEQYF; cdr3_nt: TGTGCCAGCAGCTTTTTCCGGGGTTCCTACGAGCAGTACTTC; clone_size: once; d_call: NA; j_call: TRBJ2-7; v_call: TRBV11-3
cdr3_aa: CASSLVADPYNEQFF; cdr3_nt: TGTGCCAGCAGCTTGGTAGCGGACCCCTACAATGAGCAGTTCTTC; clone_size: few; d_call: NA; j_call: TRBJ2-1; v_call: TRBV7-6
cdr3_aa: CASRQAEFDNEQFF; cdr3_nt: TGTGCCAGTAGACAAGCGGAATTCGACAATGAGCAGTTCTTC; clone_size: NA; d_call: NA; j_call: TRBJ2-1; v_call: TRBV19
cdr3_aa: CASSQDLPGFLGNTIYF; cdr3_nt: TGTGCCAGCAGCCAAGATCTCCCCGGGTTTTTGGGAAACACCATATATTTT; clone_size: NA; d_call: NA; j_call: TRBJ1-3; v_call: TRBV4-2
cdr3_aa: CASRTGNTEAFF; cdr3_nt: TGTGCCAGTCGGACAGGGAACACTGAAGCTTTCTTT; clone_size: NA; d_call: TRBD1; j_call: TRBJ1-1; v_call: TRBV19
cdr3_aa: CASSETVEQFF; cdr3_nt: TGTGCCAGCAGCGAGACAGTTGAGCAGTTCTTC; clone_size: NA; d_call: NA; j_call: TRBJ2-1; v_call: TRBV11-3
cdr3_aa: CASSLAYPQSGYTF; cdr3_nt: TGTGCCAGCAGCTTAGCGTATCCTCAGTCGGGCTACACCTTC; clone_size: NA; d_call: NA; j_call: TRBJ1-2; v_call: TRBV7-2
cdr3_aa: CASSERPTGGEQYF; cdr3_nt: TGCGCCAGCAGTGAGCGGCCTACCGGGGGCGAGCAGTACTTC; clone_size: NA; d_call: NA; j_call: TRBJ2-7; v_call: TRBV10-1
cdr3_aa: CASSLSLGAQLNTEAFF; cdr3_nt: TGTGCCAGCAGCCTCTCCCTTGGGGCGCAATTGAACACTGAAGCTTTCTTT; clone_size: once; d_call: NA; j_call: TRBJ1-1; v_call: TRBV7-6
cdr3_aa: CASSAGQGNGNEQFF; cdr3_nt: TGTGCCAGCAGCGCCGGACAGGGTAACGGCAATGAGCAGTTCTTC; clone_size: NA; d_call: TRBD1; j_call: TRBJ2-1; v_call: TRBV7-3
cdr3_aa: CASRGANTMNTEAFF; cdr3_nt: TGTGCCAGTAGAGGGGCGAATACAATGAACACTGAAGCTTTCTTT; clone_size: NA; d_call: NA; j_call: TRBJ1-1; v_call: TRBV19
cdr3_aa: CASSLSHRADADEKLFF; cdr3_nt: TGTGCCAGCAGTTTATCGCACAGGGCGGACGCGGATGAAAAACTGTTTTTT; clone_size: NA; d_call: NA; j_call: TRBJ1-4; v_call: TRBV27
cdr3_aa: CASSRRQSTDTQYF; cdr3_nt: TGTGCCAGCAGCCGGCGACAGAGCACAGATACGCAGTATTTT; clone_size: NA; d_call: NA; j_call: TRBJ2-3; v_call: TRBV2
cdr3_aa: CASSVATSSNTGELFF; cdr3_nt: TGTGCCAGCAGCGTAGCTACTAGCTCCAACACCGGGGAGCTGTTTTTT; clone_size: NA; d_call: NA; j_call: TRBJ2-2; v_call: TRBV9
cdr3_aa: CASSILIFGGAGMNTEAFF; cdr3_nt: TGTGCCAGTAGTATCCTTATTTTCGGGGGCGCCGGCATGAACACTGAAGCTTTCTTT; clone_size: NA; d_call: NA; j_call: TRBJ1-1; v_call: TRBV19